This T cell receptor beta chain was recorded in a study of blood T cells in healthy people across ages. Trimming shortened V by 1 base and J by 8 bases, and 21 bases separated the two germline ends. CDR1 and CDR2 from the germline V gene are DFQATT and SNEGSKA (reference sequence). The CDR3 is 15 residues long. Primers used in a second PCR of about 6 to 12 cycles were a sample-barcoded 5' primer and a J-beta primer mix. TCRdb redid the calling of the 5' RACE reads with MiXCR, one entry per CDR3 protein. This sample carries about 680,000 distinct CDR3 sequences, over 45% of them seen once, and the ten largest clones take around a third.

J is TRBJ2-7 and V is TRBV20-1, with D possibly TRBD2 on 6 matching bases. Input material: blood. The sequence was collected from a woman between 55 and 75 years old in good health. In DNA form, the CDR3 reads TGCAGTGCTAGAGTCCCGGGGGACTTACAGAGTAAGCAGTACTTC. Translating gives CSARVPGDLQSKQYF.